The 14 T cell receptor beta chains given below trace back to one sample, sequenced in a study of radiation and T cells in renal cell carcinoma. Noted time point: blood 2 weeks post-SBRT. The sample's treatment: 15 Gy SBRT to primary tumor, nephrectomy 4 weeks later. Assay used: immunoSEQ multiplex PCR; TCRdb lists only in-frame clones, some missing. The sample lists some 120,000 clones, 88% occurring once. The sequencing here drew on blood, taken from a patient whose treatment included radiotherapy and nephrectomy. The origin of the receptors is a woman aged 70-85 years with renal cell carcinoma.

The chain is built from TRBV11-2 and TRBJ1-1; no clear D. V lost 5 bases and J lost 2, with 15 bases in between. Germline lookup yields CDR1 SGHAT and CDR2 FQNNGV. CDR3 length equals 15 residues. As DNA, the CDR3 is TGTGCCAGCAGCCCAAGGGCCAGCGACAACACTGAAGCTTTCTTT. This encodes CASSPRASDNTEAFF.

The chain is built from TRBV28 and TRBJ1-4, with no clear D. This CDR3 comprises 15 residues. Trimming removed 3 bases at V and 8 bases at J, with 16 bases between. Germline values: CDR1 MDHEN, CDR2 SYDVKM. For the CDR3, the DNA is TGTGCCAGCAGTTTCGAGTTTGGTATGAAGGAAAAACTGTTTTTT. It specifies CASSFEFGMKEKLFF.

The CDR3 is CASSFSAGGTRNEQFF. DNA of the CDR3: TGTGCCAGCAGCTTTTCAGCGGGGGGGACTCGGAATGAGCAGTTCTTC. The V and J genes are TRBV7-3 and TRBJ2-1, with 10 bases aligning to TRBD2. Germline loops: CDR1 SGHTA, CDR2 FQGTGA. The CDR3 contains 16 residues. The V segment lost 3 bases and the J segment 7 bases; nucleotides outside the gene matches: 9.

A single count supports this clone. The chain is built from TRBV6-5 and TRBJ2-5; 8 nucleotides align to TRBD1. The CDR3 has 16 amino acids. V lost 2 bases and J lost 1; bases outside the gene matches: 6. Looked up from germline, CDR1 is MNHEY and CDR2 is SVGAGI. The CDR3 region is CASSYTKTGAQETQYF. DNA of the CDR3: TGTGCCAGCAGTTACACGAAGACAGGGGCCCAAGAGACCCAGTACTTC.

The chain employs TRBV20-1 and TRBJ1-2; D is uncertain. V was pared by 2 bases and J by 7 bases, with 2 bases between. The CDR3 is 9 amino acids. Germline CDR1 and CDR2: DFQATT and SNEGSKA (reference sequence). CDR3 loop: CSARLGYTF. CDR3 coding DNA: TGCAGTGCTAGACTTGGCTACACCTTC.

The CDR3 loop is CASSLQERQPQHF. In DNA, the CDR3 is TGTGCCAGCAGCTTACAAGAGCGCCAGCCCCAGCATTTT. This chain connects TRBV7-2 to TRBJ1-5; no clear D. The CDR3 consists of 13 residues. Germline V CDR1 and CDR2: SGHTA, FQGNSA. The V end lost 2 bases, the J end lost 7 bases, and 9 bases lay between the germline ends.

The V gene is TRBV28, the J gene TRBJ1-2; a possible D gene is TRBD1 (5 bases). This CDR3 has 13 amino acids. Per the germline V gene, CDR1 is MDHEN and CDR2 is SYDVKM. Trimming took off 1 base at V and 4 bases at J, with 7 bases between the two ends. For the CDR3, the DNA is TGTGCCAGCAGTTTATTAGGGGCCTATGGCTACACCTTC. Encoded protein: CASSLLGAYGYTF.

V and J are TRBV4-3 and TRBJ1-5; D gene unclear. The CDR3 totals 15 residues. Germline loops: CDR1 LGHNA, CDR2 YSLEER. Trimming took off 3 bases at V and 0 bases at J, with 9 bases between the two ends. The CDR3 here is CASSQDGDSNQPQHF. CDR3 DNA sequence: TGCGCCAGCAGCCAGGACGGCGATAGCAATCAGCCCCAGCATTTT.

V gene TRBV7-9 combines with J gene TRBJ1-5; D unclear. The CDR3 is made up of 13 amino acids. Germline CDR1 reads SEHNR; CDR2 reads FQNEAQ (reference sequence). Trimming removed 4 bases at V and 4 bases at J, with 8 bases between. CDR3 sequence: CASSSTENQPQHF. For the CDR3, the DNA is TGTGCCAGCAGCTCTACAGAGAATCAGCCCCAGCATTTT.

The chain has TRBV9 and TRBJ2-1, with D possibly called TRBD1 or TRBD2 (6 bases each). Per germline, CDR1 SGDLS and CDR2 YYNGEE. The CDR3 spans 13 residues. The ends were cut back, 0 bases at V and 8 bases at J, with 9 bases in the middle. The CDR3: CASSVGGAYEQFF. For the CDR3, the DNA is TGTGCCAGCAGCGTAGGGGGGGCCTATGAGCAGTTCTTC. Based on the CDR3 plus reference TRBV9 and TRBJ2-1, the full variable domain is DSGVTQTPKHLITATGQRVTLRCSPRSGDLSVYWYQQSLDQGLQFLIQYYNGEERAKGNILERFSAQQFPDLHSELNLSSLELGDSALYFCASSVGGAYEQFFGPGTRLTVL.

The genes are TRBV18 and TRBJ2-3; D unresolved. The CDR3 runs to 14 residues. V was cut by 3 bases and J by 2 bases, with 9 bases left in between. CDR1 is KGHSH, CDR2 LQKENI, per germline. CDR3 in DNA: TGTGCCAGCTCACCCCCCCTAAACACAGATACGCAGTATTTT. Its protein is CASSPPLNTDTQYF.

The chain recombines TRBV19 with TRBJ2-3; D is possibly TRBD1 (6 bases). Germline V gene lookup returns CDR1 LNHDA and CDR2 SQIVND (reference sequence). The V end lost 4 bases, the J end lost 4 bases, and 15 bases lay between the germline ends. This CDR3 is built from 15 residues. The CDR3 loop reads CASSTKRKGADTQYF. As DNA, the CDR3 is TGTGCCAGTAGTACGAAAAGGAAGGGGGCAGATACGCAGTATTTT.

The chain combines TRBV11-2 with TRBJ1-1; 10 nucleotides line up with TRBD1. Germline-derived CDR1 and CDR2 are SGHAT and FQNNGV. J gave up 5 bases and V 6 bases, and 9 bases lay outside the gene matches. The CDR3 runs to 15 residues. The CDR3 DNA sequence: TGTGCCAGCAGTACCCAGACAGGGGGCCAGACTGAAGCTTTCTTT. Translated, it gives CASSTQTGGQTEAFF.

In this sample, this clone turned up once. The gene calls are TRBV6-4 and TRBJ2-7; no definite D call. This CDR3 spans 16 amino acids. V lost 2 bases, J lost 6 bases, and 20 bases lay in between. The V gene's germline CDR1 is MRHNA and CDR2 SNTAGT. CDR3 DNA sequence: TGTGCCAGCAGTGACACCCCCCCGACGGGCACCTTCGAGCAGTACTTC. Translating gives CASSDTPPTGTFEQYF.